The clone carrying this T cell receptor beta chain was picked up many times. These data originate in a study of T-cell reconstitution after alpha-beta-depleted transplantation in children. Unique molecular identifiers were used to barcode this TCRbeta library. TCRdb ran MiXCR on the PCR reads and lists one entry per CDR3 protein. The sample lists approximately 300,000 distinct CDR3 sequences, 11% occurring once. The CDR3 has 14 amino acids. The V and J ends lost 4 bases and 4 bases respectively, with 13 bases between them. Germline CDR1 reads MNHEY; CDR2 reads SVGAGI. This clonotype was obtained from a male patient between 2 and 9 years old who had a stem cell transplant for chronic granulomatous disease, so the T cells may come from the graft donor. The chain carries TRBV6-5 and TRBJ1-2; D remains unclear. Sample: peripheral blood, taken 180 days after TCRalphabeta/CD19-depleted stem cell transplant. CDR3 coding DNA: TGTGCCAGCAGTTCCTCCCCCCGGGGCTATGGCTACACCTTC. It yields the protein CASSSSPRGYGYTF.